Presented here are 30 T cell receptor beta chains from one specimen sequenced in a study of T cell changes during pregnancy in multiple sclerosis. This table comes from immunoSEQ multiplex PCR, and its TCRdb copy is limited to in-frame clones, with some not included. The sample yields tens of thousands of clones, about nine tenths seen once. The sequencing used CD4+ T cells from peripheral blood mononuclear cells, collected in the third trimester of pregnancy. The receptors were gathered from a female donor with multiple sclerosis, enrolled in a pregnancy study.

The V and J genes are TRBV6-5 and TRBJ1-5; a possible D gene is TRBD1 (6 bases). The germline V gene has CDR1 MNHEY and CDR2 SVGAGI. V shed 5 bases and J shed 4 bases, with 12 bases lying between them. This CDR3 contains 14 residues. CDR3 loop: CASSRDTQNQPQHF. For the CDR3, the DNA is TGTGCCAGCAGTCGGGACACCCAAAATCAGCCCCAGCATTTT.

The V call is TRBV11-2, the J call TRBJ1-5; no clear D gene. Germline-derived CDR1 and CDR2 are SGHAT and FQNNGV. The CDR3 extends over 15 amino acids. The ends were cut back, 3 bases at V and 0 bases at J, with 9 bases in the middle. Written as DNA, the CDR3 is TGTGCCAGCAGCTTGGGGAGGATTAGCAATCAGCCCCAGCATTTT. Translated, it gives CASSLGRISNQPQHF.

The chain joins TRBV2 to TRBJ2-1; a weak D match, TRBD1 (5 bases). The CDR3 is made up of 13 amino acids. Germline V lookup: CDR1 SNHLY, CDR2 FYNNEI. Trimming left V 8 bases short and J 2 bases short, with 10 bases between. The CDR3 region is CASYQGTYNEQFF. The CDR3 nucleotides are TGTGCCAGCTATCAGGGTACCTACAATGAGCAGTTCTTC.

The rearrangement uses TRBV27 and TRBJ1-1, with 8 bases aligning to TRBD1. The germline V gene encodes CDR1 MNHEY and CDR2 SMNVEV (reference sequence). The V and J ends lost 4 bases and 1 base, in that order; junction bases with no gene match: 8. This CDR3 region has 16 residues. The DNA for the CDR3 is TGTGCCAGCAGTTCCGCCTCCGGGACAGGGAACACTGAAGCTTTCTTT. Its translation: CASSSASGTGNTEAFF.

The chain is built from TRBV5-8 and TRBJ2-5; tentatively, D is TRBD2 (6 bases). Trimming shortened V by 1 base and J by 2 bases, and 12 bases separated the two germline ends. CDR1 SGHTS and CDR2 YDEGEE come from the germline V gene. The length of the CDR3 is 15 residues. CDR3 in amino acids: CASSLRPSAQETQYF. The CDR3 DNA reads as TGTGCCAGCAGCTTGAGGCCTAGCGCACAAGAGACCCAGTACTTC.

This clone showed up just once. The J gene is TRBJ2-4, the V gene TRBV27; D is perhaps TRBD2 (6 bases). Germline V gene data show CDR1 as MNHEY and CDR2 as SMNVEV (reference sequence). The CDR3 length is 14 residues. V was clipped by 6 bases and J by 3 bases, with 12 bases between them. The CDR3: CASSRGFGKNIQYF. CDR3 coding DNA: TGTGCCAGCAGCCGGGGGTTTGGCAAAAACATTCAGTACTTC.

This rearrangement joins TRBV5-4 to TRBJ1-2, with no clear D. Trimming shortened V by 1 base and J by 5 bases, and 6 bases separated the two germline ends. The CDR3 is 12 residues long. Germline CDR1 is SGHNT and CDR2 is YYREEE (reference sequence). In DNA, the CDR3 is TGTGCCAGCAGCTTGTATCCTTATGGCTACACCTTC. Translation gives CASSLYPYGYTF.

V usage is TRBV21-1 and J usage is TRBJ1-1; the table's TRBD1 call for D was not verified on the DNA. TRBV21-1 constitutes a pseudogene. The CDR3 is 15 amino acids. The CDR3 bases are TGTGCCAGCAGCGGCCCCGGGACAGCGAACACTGAAGCTTTCTTT. The encoded protein is CASSGPGTANTEAFF.

This chain connects TRBV9 to TRBJ2-5; weak D call: TRBD2 (6 bases). This CDR3 has 16 residues. The V and J ends lost 3 bases and 5 bases respectively, with 20 bases between them. Germline V gene data show CDR1 as SGDLS and CDR2 as YYNGEE. CDR3 region: CASSGGERNGWETQYF. CDR3 DNA sequence: TGTGCCAGCAGCGGCGGGGAGCGGAACGGGTGGGAGACCCAGTACTTC.

The genes are TRBV19 and TRBJ2-3; 11 bases fit TRBD2. V lost 5 bases to trimming and J lost 1 base; unmatched junction nucleotides: 11. The V gene's germline CDR1 is LNHDA and CDR2 SQIVND (reference sequence). The CDR3 consists of 18 residues. CDR3 in DNA: TGTGCCAGTAGTCTCACGACAACTAGCGGGGGAGGCACAGATACGCAGTATTTT. This encodes CASSLTTTSGGGTDTQYF.

This sequence joins TRBV5-4 and TRBJ2-1; D perhaps matches TRBD1 (6 bases). The CDR3 is 15 amino acids. Germline-derived CDR1 and CDR2 are SGHNT and YYREEE (reference sequence). With 2 bases removed from V and 0 bases from J, the gap between germline ends came to 9 bases. Here the CDR3 DNA reads TGTGCCAGCAGCTTAACAGGGAGCTCCTACAATGAGCAGTTCTTC. This sequence encodes CASSLTGSSYNEQFF.

This clone has just one count. This chain links TRBV7-9 with TRBJ2-7, with D tentatively TRBD1 (5 bases). Per the germline V gene, CDR1 is SEHNR and CDR2 is FQNEAQ (reference sequence). The germline V and J ends were trimmed by 8 bases and 3 bases, with 11 bases remaining between them. This CDR3 is 12 amino acids long. The CDR3 nucleotides are TGTGCCAGCTTTAACAGGAGCTACGAGCAGTACTTC. It specifies CASFNRSYEQYF.

The chain joins TRBV13 to TRBJ2-5; no clear D. Trimming shortened V by 3 bases and J by 1 base, and 6 bases separated the two germline ends. The length of the CDR3 is 13 residues. Germline V gives CDR1 PRHDT, CDR2 FYEKMQ (reference sequence). CDR3 region: CASSFASQETQYF. The CDR3, as DNA: TGTGCCAGCAGCTTCGCGTCCCAAGAGACCCAGTACTTC.

The V and J genes are TRBV10-3 and TRBJ2-3, with D perhaps matching TRBD2 (5 bases). Trimming cost V 7 bases and J 2 bases, with 16 bases left between them. Per the germline V gene, CDR1 is ENHRY and CDR2 is SYGVKD. The CDR3 consists of 15 residues. The CDR3, as DNA: TGTGCCATCATGACTGTAAGCGGTGCCACAGATACGCAGTATTTT. Translated: CAIMTVSGATDTQYF.

The chain uses TRBV9 and TRBJ2-3; D perhaps matches TRBD2 (5 bases). Germline CDR1 and CDR2: SGDLS and YYNGEE. Trimming pared 0 bases from V and 2 bases from J, leaving 10 bases between. The CDR3 loop spans 15 amino acids. The CDR3 protein is CASSVELASTDTQYF. In nucleotides, the CDR3 is TGTGCCAGCAGCGTAGAGCTAGCTTCCACAGATACGCAGTATTTT.

The rearrangement uses TRBV9 and TRBJ1-6, with D perhaps matching TRBD1 (6 bases). Germline V gene lookup returns CDR1 SGDLS and CDR2 YYNGEE. The CDR3 has 13 amino acids. Trimming pared 3 bases from V and 10 bases from J, leaving 11 bases between. The CDR3 nucleotides are TGTGCCAGCAGCGAACACAGGGACTCACCCCTCCACTTT. This translates into CASSEHRDSPLHF.

The chain is built from TRBV19 and TRBJ1-1; tentatively, D is TRBD1 (6 bases). Germline CDR1 LNHDA, CDR2 SQIVND (reference sequence). Between the trimmed V and J ends, which lost 3 bases and 3 bases, there was a span of 17 bases. The CDR3 is 16 residues long. In DNA, the CDR3 is TGTGCCAGTAGTATCCCAAGCCCCAGGGGTGACACTGAAGCTTTCTTT. Its translation: CASSIPSPRGDTEAFF.

This clone was seen only a few times. The rearrangement uses TRBV7-3 and TRBJ1-1, with 7 bases identical to TRBD1. CDR1 and CDR2 (germline): SGHTA, FQGTGA. Trimming removed 10 bases from V and 4 bases from J; junction bases left unmatched: 12. The CDR3 is 14 amino acids. CDR3 in DNA: TGTGCCAAACCCAACAGGGGTCAAGGCACTGAAGCTTTCTTT. Residues: CAKPNRGQGTEAFF.

The CDR3 DNA reads as TGTGCCAGCAACCGGTGGAGTGCCTACGAGCAGTACTTC. It is translated as CASNRWSAYEQYF. The V call is TRBV5-6, the J call TRBJ2-7; D is unresolved. Between the trimmed V and J ends, which lost 6 bases and 2 bases, there was a span of 12 bases. Per the germline V gene, CDR1 is SGHDT and CDR2 is YYEEEE. The CDR3 length is 13 residues.

This chain links TRBV30 with TRBJ1-1; D is unresolved. V was pared by 5 bases and J by 3 bases, with 13 bases between. CDR3 length equals 13 residues. Per the germline V gene, CDR1 is GTSNPN and CDR2 is SVGIG (reference sequence). CDR3 in DNA: TGTGCCTGGGACCAGGTTTTGGACACTGAAGCTTTCTTT. Amino acids: CAWDQVLDTEAFF.

J is TRBJ1-1 and V is TRBV6-5; D ambiguous. Deletions cut 3 bases from V and 0 bases from J, with 11 bases between. This CDR3 has 15 amino acids. Germline V gene lookup returns CDR1 MNHEY and CDR2 SVGAGI. The CDR3 spells CASSYHESVNTEAFF. CDR3 DNA sequence: TGTGCCAGCAGTTATCACGAGTCGGTGAACACTGAAGCTTTCTTT.

The chain recombines TRBV2 with TRBJ2-7; tentatively, D is TRBD1 (6 bases). Germline V CDR1 and CDR2: SNHLY, FYNNEI. CDR3 length: 16 amino acids. Trimming took off 4 bases at V and 5 bases at J, with 21 bases between the two ends. The DNA for the CDR3 is TGTGCCAGCAGTGCCGAGGGTGGCAGGGGCTTCCACGAGCAGTACTTC. It translates to CASSAEGGRGFHEQYF.

The rearrangement joins TRBV7-8 to TRBJ2-3, with 11 nucleotides matching TRBD2. The CDR3 sequence is 18 residues long. V was clipped by 7 bases and J by 7 bases; unmatched bases: 19. CDR1 is SGHVS and CDR2 is FQNEAQ in the germline V gene. CDR3 sequence reads: CASIPSATSGAKTYTQYF. The CDR3 DNA sequence: TGTGCCAGCATCCCTTCCGCGACTAGCGGGGCCAAGACCTATACGCAGTATTTT.

V gene TRBV18 combines with J gene TRBJ1-1, with D tentatively TRBD1 (5 bases). The CDR3 runs to 14 residues. Germline CDR1 is KGHSH and CDR2 is LQKENI. Trimming removed 3 bases from V and 1 base from J, with 9 bases in between. CDR3 in amino acids: CASSPDTSNTEAFF. The CDR3 DNA reads TGTGCCAGCTCACCGGACACATCGAACACTGAAGCTTTCTTT.

V is TRBV6-5 and J is TRBJ2-1, with 9 bases aligning to TRBD1. This CDR3 is 16 amino acids long. V gave up 4 bases and J gave up 9 bases; unmatched junction bases: 13. Germline-derived CDR1 and CDR2 are MNHEY and SVGAGI. The DNA for the CDR3 is TGTGCCAGCAGTTTCTCCGGGACAGGGCATCGTGTTGAGCAGTTCTTC. Its translation is CASSFSGTGHRVEQFF.

The chain uses TRBV2 and TRBJ2-3, with 12 bases aligning to TRBD2. V lost 6 bases, J lost 2 bases, and 9 bases stayed unmatched. The germline V gene has CDR1 SNHLY and CDR2 FYNNEI. The CDR3 runs to 17 residues. The CDR3 bases are TGTGCCAGCAGGGGAGCTAGCGGGGGGGGAACCACAGATACGCAGTATTTT. Amino acids: CASRGASGGGTTDTQYF.

The rearrangement links TRBV5-4 to TRBJ2-7, with 8 bases that match TRBD2. The V segment lost 2 bases and the J segment 4 bases; nucleotides outside the gene matches: 11. This CDR3 contains 16 residues. Looked up from germline, CDR1 is SGHNT and CDR2 is YYREEE (reference sequence). The CDR3 DNA follows: TGTGCCAGCAGCTTCGTTAGTAGCGGGACCCGTTACGAGCAGTACTTC. It encodes CASSFVSSGTRYEQYF.

A single count supports this clone. The chain links TRBV6-5 to TRBJ2-5; tentative D call: TRBD2 (5 bases). Germline values: CDR1 MNHEY, CDR2 SVGAGI. This CDR3 contains 13 residues. Trimming cost V 7 bases and J 7 bases, with 16 bases left between them. CDR3 nucleotide sequence: TGTGCCAGCAAGGAAGTCCTCGGAGGGACCCAGTACTTC. Its translation: CASKEVLGGTQYF.

The gene calls are TRBV5-4 and TRBJ1-1; TRBD1 agrees at 7 bases. The trim removed 5 bases at V and 4 bases at J, leaving 8 bases unmatched. Per germline, CDR1 SGHNT and CDR2 YYREEE (reference sequence). CDR3 length equals 14 residues. This chain's CDR3 is CASRKAGGLTEAFF. The CDR3 bases are TGTGCCAGCAGAAAAGCAGGGGGTCTCACTGAAGCTTTCTTT. The full variable domain, with the rest looked up from reference TRBV5-4 and TRBJ1-1, is ETGVTQSPTHLIKTRGQQVTLRCSSQSGHNTVSWYQQALGQGPQFIFQYYREEENGRGNFPPRFSGLQFPNYSSELNVNALELDDSALYLCASRKAGGLTEAFFGQGTRLTVV.

The count of this clone is one. The chain employs TRBV6-1 and TRBJ1-2, with D possibly matching TRBD1 (6 bases). CDR1 and CDR2 (germline): MNHNS, SASEGT. Trimming stripped 10 bases from V and 12 bases from J, with 24 bases between. The CDR3 loop spans 13 amino acids. The CDR3 sequence is CAISPLSGGHNTF. The CDR3 region has the DNA TGTGCCATATCACCTCTAAGCGGGGGGCATAACACCTTC.